What follows are 2 T cell receptor beta chains derived from one specimen sequenced in a study of response to subunit inactivated influenza vaccine (dated by TCRdb to 2016 to 2018). Read against the paper, the sample's time point label means: 45 days after influenza vaccine administration. The library was made by RT-PCR. Data came from an Illumina HiSeq 2500. The raw public data were reprocessed by TCRdb itself: fastp quality trimming at Q25, MiXCR clonotype calling, in-frame beta chains only. A single entry per CDR3 protein holds the most common genes and DNA from its merged rows. Across this sample there are over 400,000 distinct CDR3 sequences, with roughly 11% seen only once. Of the sample, about an eighth falls within the top ten clones. The starting material was PBMCs from blood, obtained more than 35 days after vaccination. These receptors all stem from a man over 45 who received an inactivated influenza vaccine. Donor details come from another sample of the same person, matched by shared clones.

The table lists this clonotype with a few counts. The chain recombines TRBV20-1 with TRBJ2-3, with a tentative D call TRBD2 (7 bases). CDR3 length: 16 amino acids. The germline V gene encodes CDR1 DFQATT and CDR2 SNEGSKA (reference sequence). V was shortened by 6 bases and J by 6 bases, with 25 bases between the two germline ends. CDR3 in DNA: TGCAGTGCACGCCCCCCGAGGGGGGGGCCTGTCGATACGCAGTATTTT. Translated, it gives CSARPPRGGPVDTQYF.

V is TRBV7-3 and J is TRBJ2-2; 9 nucleotides align to TRBD2. The ends lost 1 base at V and 2 bases at J; junction bases unmatched: 20. Per the germline V gene, CDR1 is SGHTA and CDR2 is FQGTGA. This CDR3 has 22 residues. This chain's CDR3 is CASSLIPPVSGSGKLNTGELFF. The CDR3 coding sequence is TGTGCCAGCAGCTTAATTCCTCCTGTTAGCGGGAGTGGTAAACTCAACACCGGGGAGCTGTTTTTT. Full variable domain (outside the CDR3, taken from reference TRBV7-3 and TRBJ2-2): GAGVSQTPSNKVTEKGKYVELRCDPISGHTALYWYRQSLGQGPEFLIYFQGTGAADDSGLPNDRFFAVRPEGSVSTLKIQRTERGDSAVYLCASSLIPPVSGSGKLNTGELFFGEGSRLTVL.